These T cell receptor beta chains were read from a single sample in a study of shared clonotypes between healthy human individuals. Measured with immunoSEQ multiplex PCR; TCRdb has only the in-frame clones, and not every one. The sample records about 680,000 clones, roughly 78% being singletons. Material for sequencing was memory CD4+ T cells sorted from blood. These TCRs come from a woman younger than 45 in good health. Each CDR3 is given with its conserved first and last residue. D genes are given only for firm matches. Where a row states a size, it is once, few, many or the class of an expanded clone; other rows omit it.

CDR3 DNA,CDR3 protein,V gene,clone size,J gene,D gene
TGTGCCAGCAGTTTGAAAGTTGGGACAGGGGCTTGGGGCTACACCTTC,CASSLKVGTGAWGYTF,TRBV28,NA,TRBJ1-2,TRBD1
TGTGCCAGCAGCTTGGTTGCTACAGGGTTGTTTTACACTGAAGCTTTCTTT,CASSLVATGLFYTEAFF,TRBV5-6,NA,TRBJ1-1,NA
TGTGCCAGCAGCAACCCGGGACAGAGAAACTATGGCTACACCTTC,CASSNPGQRNYGYTF,TRBV7-2,few,TRBJ1-2,TRBD1
TGTGCCAGTACCAGCACAGTGACCTCTGGAAACACCATATATTTT,CASTSTVTSGNTIYF,TRBV19,many,TRBJ1-3,NA
TGCGCCAGCAGCCAACCCCCCGCGGGAGGCACGTACTACGAGCAGTACTTC,CASSQPPAGGTYYEQYF,TRBV4-1,NA,TRBJ2-7,TRBD2
TGTGCCAGCAGCCGGGCTTCGGGACCGCCGTTAGATACGCAGTATTTT,CASSRASGPPLDTQYF,TRBV27,NA,TRBJ2-3,NA
TGTGCCAGCAGCCTCACAGGGGGCACTCAGCCCCAGCATTTT,CASSLTGGTQPQHF,TRBV6-5,NA,TRBJ1-5,TRBD1
TGTGCCAGCAGTTTTTTAGGGGGTAGCGGGAGGCTGGACAATGAGCAGTTCTTC,CASSFLGGSGRLDNEQFF,TRBV27,NA,TRBJ2-1,TRBD2
TGTGCCAGCAGCTTAGGAAGGACGTTAAGCTCCTACGAGCAGTACTTC,CASSLGRTLSSYEQYF,TRBV11-2,NA,TRBJ2-7,NA
TGTGCCAGTAGTATAGCGGCGGGGTCGAACACTGAAGCTTTCTTT,CASSIAAGSNTEAFF,TRBV19,NA,TRBJ1-1,NA
TGTGCCAGCAGCTCTGGCGGGCGTGGTGGCTACACCTTC,CASSSGGRGGYTF,TRBV7-9,NA,TRBJ1-2,NA
TGTGCCAGCAGTTTACAGTACGAGCAGTACTTC,CASSLQYEQYF,TRBV28,few,TRBJ2-7,NA
TGTGCCAGCAGCTTAGAGTTGACTAGCTTCCCCATTGAGCAGTTCTTC,CASSLELTSFPIEQFF,TRBV7-7,once,TRBJ2-1,TRBD2
TGTGCCAGCAGTTACGAGCGGTACACAGATACGCAGTATTTT,CASSYERYTDTQYF,TRBV6-5,NA,TRBJ2-3,NA
TGTGCCAGCAGCCAGAGACTAGCGGGTTACAATGAGCAGTTCTTC,CASSQRLAGYNEQFF,TRBV7-3,NA,TRBJ2-1,TRBD2
TGCAGCGTTGTACAGCATGAAGCTTTCTTT,CSVVQHEAFF,TRBV29-1,NA,TRBJ1-1,NA
TGTGCCAGCAGCCTCTCAACCGCTGGTGAGCAGTTCTTC,CASSLSTAGEQFF,TRBV7-7,NA,TRBJ2-1,NA
TGTGCCAGCAGCTTAGGGGAGAACACTGAAGCTTTCTTT,CASSLGENTEAFF,TRBV7-8,once,TRBJ1-1,NA
TGTGCCAGTCTGCCTTCAGCGGGAGCCTCCTACAATGAGCAGTTCTTC,CASLPSAGASYNEQFF,TRBV19,NA,TRBJ2-1,TRBD2
TGTGCCAGCCCCGGGGTTCCCTACGAGCAGTACTTC,CASPGVPYEQYF,TRBV18,NA,TRBJ2-7,NA
TGTGCCAGCTCAGAGACCCTCCAAGAGACCCAGTACTTC,CASSETLQETQYF,TRBV18,NA,TRBJ2-5,NA
TGTGCCAGCAGGGGGGGCAACCGCGTAATATGGCATTTT,CASRGGNRVIWHF,TRBV28,NA,TRBJ1-5,NA